Below are 15 T cell receptor beta chains sequenced from a single sample in a study of cytomegalovirus exposure and HLA in healthy donors. The primer mix had 60 Vbeta and 13 Jbeta primers. Using immunoSEQ multiplex PCR, the repertoire was profiled, and TCRdb retains in-frame clones only, with some absent. The sample contains over 200,000 clones, around nine tenths of which appear only once. Sequencing input: PBMCs. These receptors were taken from a woman in her late teens or twenties in good health and CMV-seronegative.

The chain links TRBV19 to TRBJ1-5; D uncertain. CDR1 is LNHDA, CDR2 SQIVND, per germline (reference sequence). CDR3 size: 13 residues. Trimming removed 10 bases at V and 0 bases at J, with 10 bases between. In nucleotides, the CDR3 is TGTGCCACCGGACTGTATAGCAATCAGCCCCAGCATTTT. Residues: CATGLYSNQPQHF.

The gene calls are TRBV5-1 and TRBJ2-3; the D gene is possibly TRBD2 (7 bases). The CDR3 runs 16 residues. Germline lookup yields CDR1 SGHRS and CDR2 YFSETQ. The V and J ends lost 4 bases and 2 bases respectively, with 17 bases between them. CDR3 in DNA: TGCGCCAGCAGCCTCGTAGGGGGGGGGCCCACAGATACGCAGTATTTT. Translating it yields CASSLVGGGPTDTQYF. Supplemented by reference TRBV5-1 and TRBJ2-3, the full variable domain reads KAGVTQTPRYLIKTRGQQVTLSCSPISGHRSVSWYQQTPGQGLQFLFEYFSETQRNKGNFPGRFSGRQFSNSRSEMNVSTLELGDSALYLCASSLVGGGPTDTQYFGPGTRLTVL.

The chain combines TRBV5-1 with TRBJ2-1; TRBD1 might be the D (6 bases). The CDR3 length is 12 residues. Looked up from germline, CDR1 is SGHRS and CDR2 is YFSETQ. V was trimmed by 5 bases and J by 5 bases, leaving 8 bases between them. The CDR3 spells CASRQGHNEQFF. In DNA form, the CDR3 reads TGCGCCAGCAGACAGGGTCACAATGAGCAGTTCTTC.

CDR3: CASSHPPSGRALNEQFF. The CDR3, as DNA: TGTGCCAGCAGCCACCCGCCGAGCGGGAGGGCCCTGAATGAGCAGTTCTTC. The rearrangement uses TRBV7-3 and TRBJ2-1; 10 bases align to TRBD2. The germline V gene encodes CDR1 SGHTA and CDR2 FQGTGA. The CDR3 runs to 17 residues. The trim removed 5 bases at V and 7 bases at J, leaving 14 bases unmatched.

The chain joins TRBV13 to TRBJ2-1, with 9 bases that match TRBD2. Germline CDR1 reads PRHDT; CDR2 reads FYEKMQ (reference sequence). CDR3 length equals 16 residues. Trimming removed 5 bases from V and 7 bases from J; junction bases left unmatched: 12. DNA of the CDR3: TGTGCCAGCAGCCCGGAAGCGGGGGGTGTTGGAAATGAGCAGTTCTTC. Amino acids: CASSPEAGGVGNEQFF.

The genes are TRBV27 and TRBJ1-5, with 7 positions matching TRBD1. Per germline, CDR1 MNHEY and CDR2 SMNVEV (reference sequence). The trim removed 5 bases at V and 1 base at J, leaving 5 bases unmatched. CDR3 size: 15 residues. The CDR3 region has the DNA TGTGCCAGCAGTCCACAGGGGACCAGCAATCAGCCCCAGCATTTT. The encoded protein is CASSPQGTSNQPQHF.

The chain joins TRBV2 to TRBJ1-1; D unclear. In germline, CDR1 is SNHLY, CDR2 FYNNEI. The CDR3 consists of 12 residues. Trimming shortened V by 1 base and J by 11 bases, and 11 bases separated the two germline ends. This CDR3 is CASSEEFREAFF. As DNA, the CDR3 is TGTGCCAGCAGTGAAGAATTTAGGGAGGCTTTCTTT.

This chain joins TRBV4-3 and TRBJ2-7, with a possible D match to TRBD1 (6 bases). Per the germline V gene, CDR1 is LGHNA and CDR2 is YSLEER. V was cut by 0 bases and J by 5 bases, with 11 bases left in between. This CDR3 is built from 14 residues. The CDR3 DNA follows: TGCGCCAGCAGCCAAGATCAGGGGCTGAACGAGCAGTACTTC. It encodes CASSQDQGLNEQYF.

The chain carries TRBV10-1 and TRBJ2-3; D ambiguous. Germline CDR1 is WNHNN and CDR2 is SYGVQD (reference sequence). The V and J ends lost 6 bases and 3 bases respectively, with 10 bases between them. This CDR3 region has 13 residues. The CDR3 nucleotides are TGCGCCAGCAGCAAGCCCCCGACAGATACGCAGTATTTT. Protein sequence: CASSKPPTDTQYF.

The chain employs TRBV7-9 and TRBJ1-2, with 7 bases identical to TRBD1. The ends lost 4 bases at V and 4 bases at J; junction bases unmatched: 12. This CDR3 comprises 16 residues. Looked up from germline, CDR1 is SEHNR and CDR2 is FQNEAQ (reference sequence). CDR3 nucleotide sequence: TGTGCCAGCAGCTCCAACTTACCGGACAGGTCCTATGGCTACACCTTC. Its translation is CASSSNLPDRSYGYTF.

V usage is TRBV4-1 and J usage is TRBJ1-2; TRBD1 matches 7 bases. The J segment lost 2 bases and the V segment lost 4 bases, leaving 4 bases of the junction unmatched. Germline lookup yields CDR1 MGHRA and CDR2 YSYEKL. This CDR3 is 14 amino acids long. CDR3 bases: TGCGCCAGCAGCCCCTGGACAGGAAACTATGGCTACACCTTC. Translated, it gives CASSPWTGNYGYTF.

V and J are TRBV25-1 and TRBJ1-2; 9 bases agree with TRBD1. The ends lost 3 bases at V and 7 bases at J; junction bases unmatched: 12. CDR1 and CDR2 (germline): MGHDK, SYGVNS. This CDR3 is built from 16 residues. In nucleotides, the CDR3 is TGTGCCAGCAGTGATACTCTTACCGGGACAGGGCCTGGCTACACCTTC. It translates to CASSDTLTGTGPGYTF.

The V call is TRBV7-3, the J call TRBJ2-5, with a tentative D call TRBD2 (7 bases). Germline V gene lookup returns CDR1 SGHTA and CDR2 FQGTGA. The CDR3 consists of 16 residues. Between the trimmed V and J ends, which lost 1 base and 3 bases, there was a span of 15 bases. The CDR3 DNA sequence: TGTGCCAGCAGCTTAAGGGGGCGGGGGATCGAAGAGACCCAGTACTTC. Residues: CASSLRGRGIEETQYF.

V and J are TRBV11-3 and TRBJ2-5; 9 nucleotides align to TRBD2. The CDR3 length is 17 residues. Looked up from germline, CDR1 is SGHNT and CDR2 is YENEEA. V dropped 4 bases and J dropped 5; count of bases not matched to a gene: 14. CDR3 sequence: CASSSGISRGGTETQYF. For the CDR3, the DNA is TGTGCCAGCAGCTCCGGTATTTCGCGGGGGGGCACGGAGACCCAGTACTTC. Full variable domain (missing parts from reference TRBV11-3 and TRBJ2-5): EAGVVQSPRYKIIEKKQPVAFWCNPISGHNTLYWYLQNLGQGPELLIRYENEEAVDDSQLPKDRFSAERLKGVDSTLKIQPAELGDSAVYLCASSSGISRGGTETQYFGPGTRLLVL.

The chain is built from TRBV15 and TRBJ2-2; a weak D match, TRBD2 (5 bases). This CDR3 region has 17 residues. The V and J ends lost 2 bases and 3 bases respectively, with 16 bases between them. CDR1 and CDR2 (germline): LNHNV, YYDKDF (reference sequence). CDR3 amino acids: CATSRREPQMYTGELFF. CDR3 bases: TGTGCCACCAGCAGAAGGGAGCCCCAGATGTACACCGGGGAGCTGTTTTTT.